The clone carrying this T cell receptor beta chain has just a few counts. Specified time point: healthy volunteer bleed at 6 weeks. Before extraction, the whole blood was not fractionated, and total RNA was taken from it. V was cut by 5 bases and J by 10 bases, with 18 bases left in between. Germline loops: CDR1 SGHVS, CDR2 FNYEAQ. The CDR3 totals 13 residues. TCRdb independently ran MiXCR on the RACE reads; one entry per CDR3 protein. The sample holds fewer than 85,000 distinct CDR3 sequences, roughly 8.7% seen once. These data come from a study of human T cells and chemical hapten exposure. The specimen was whole blood. This sequence originates from a male donor in good health. Some clones in this sample may be carry-over from other donors' samples. The gene calls are TRBV7-6 and TRBJ2-7; unclear D gene. CDR3 DNA: TGTGCCAGCAGCCCATCTGGCGGCGTCACCCAGTACTTC. Its protein is CASSPSGGVTQYF.